The 21 T cell receptor beta chains below come from one sample, sequenced in a study of vaccination effects on CD4 cells after COVID-19. Antigen-specific CD4+ T cells were expanded with viral peptide pools in the ViraFEST assay before sequencing. The culture ran for approximately 9 days before CD4+ T cells were isolated. The vaccine given was either BNT162b2 or mRNA-1273, in two doses. TCRdb's table, derived via immunoSEQ multiplex PCR, lists solely in-frame clones and lacks some. This table has roughly 68,000 clones, just under 75% appearing once. These receptors' antigens are unknown. Sequencing used CD4+ T cells from PBMCs cultured with HCoV-229E spike peptides, obtained after COVID-19 vaccination. These receptors were obtained from a human donor who received a COVID-19 vaccine.

This chain joins TRBV30 and TRBJ1-3, with D maybe TRBD1 (6 bases). The V and J ends lost 8 bases and 0 bases respectively, with 20 bases between them. Germline V gives CDR1 GTSNPN, CDR2 SVGIG (reference sequence). This CDR3 has 16 residues. CDR3 in DNA: TGTGCCACCTCTGGGGGGCAGTTGCTCTCTGGAAACACCATATATTTT. Translation: CATSGGQLLSGNTIYF. The full variable domain, in which reference TRBV30 and TRBJ1-3 provide the parts outside the CDR3, is SQTIHQWPATLVQPVGSPLSLECTVEGTSNPNLYWYRQAAGRGLQLLFYSVGIGQISSEVPQNLSASRPQDRQFILSSKKLLLSDSGFYLCATSGGQLLSGNTIYFGEGSWLTVV.

The chain uses TRBV19 and TRBJ1-6, with 8 bases lining up with TRBD1. The CDR3 contains 16 residues. Germline V lookup: CDR1 LNHDA, CDR2 SQIVND (reference sequence). The V segment lost 6 bases and the J segment 7 bases; nucleotides outside the gene matches: 11. CDR3 loop: CASSAEGTGTNSPLHF. The CDR3 bases are TGTGCCAGTAGCGCGGAGGGGACAGGCACAAATTCACCCCTCCACTTT.

The V and J genes are TRBV6-5 and TRBJ2-2, with D unresolved. Looked up from germline, CDR1 is MNHEY and CDR2 is SVGAGI. This CDR3 spans 13 amino acids. V gave up 7 bases and J gave up 1 base, with 7 bases separating them. In nucleotides, the CDR3 is TGTGCCAGCAACAGAGAGAACACCGGGGAGCTGTTTTTT. Amino acids: CASNRENTGELFF.

The rearrangement uses TRBV24-1 and TRBJ2-1; no reliable D call. V dropped 2 bases and J dropped 4 bases, with 8 bases sitting between them. CDR3 length: 14 residues. The germline V gene encodes CDR1 KGHDR and CDR2 SFDVKD. The CDR3 coding sequence is TGTGCCACCAGTGATTGGGCGACTTACAATGAGCAGTTCTTC. Protein product: CATSDWATYNEQFF.

The rearrangement uses TRBV18 and TRBJ2-2, with D unresolved. Per germline, CDR1 KGHSH and CDR2 LQKENI. Trimming stripped 3 bases from V and 2 bases from J, with 10 bases between. This CDR3 has 15 amino acids. The CDR3 region has the DNA TGTGCCAGCTCACCGTTGCTGACTAACACCGGGGAGCTGTTTTTT. It specifies CASSPLLTNTGELFF.

The V and J genes are TRBV6-6 and TRBJ1-2; D not certain. With 4 bases removed from V and 2 bases from J, the gap between germline ends came to 17 bases. The CDR3 loop spans 16 amino acids. Germline-derived CDR1 and CDR2 are MNHNY and SVGAGI (reference sequence). CDR3: CASSSRVGQENYGYTF. CDR3 DNA: TGTGCCAGCAGTTCACGAGTTGGGCAGGAGAACTATGGCTACACCTTC.

The J gene is TRBJ1-2, the V gene TRBV6-6; D might be TRBD1 (5 bases). The CDR3 extends over 14 amino acids. V lost 2 bases to trimming and J lost 0 bases, with 7 bases between them. Per the germline V gene, CDR1 is MNHNY and CDR2 is SVGAGI (reference sequence). Here the CDR3 reads CASSYGGSNYGYTF. As DNA, the CDR3 is TGTGCCAGCAGTTACGGGGGTTCTAACTATGGCTACACCTTC.

This rearrangement joins TRBV5-1 to TRBJ1-1; no firm D call. Trimming shortened V by 0 bases and J by 0 bases, and 6 bases separated the two germline ends. Per germline, CDR1 SGHRS and CDR2 YFSETQ. The CDR3 covers 14 residues. The CDR3 loop reads CASSLGNMNTEAFF. In DNA, the CDR3 is TGCGCCAGCAGCTTGGGGAATATGAACACTGAAGCTTTCTTT.

The CDR3 DNA reads as TGTGCCAGCAGTTTATCGAGCGCTGGCTACACCTTC. As protein: CASSLSSAGYTF. The chain is built from TRBV12-3 or TRBV12-4 and TRBJ1-2; D uncertain. The CDR3 totals 12 residues. V lost 2 bases and J lost 7, with 8 bases in between.

The chain couples TRBV6-5 to TRBJ1-2; D might be TRBD1 (5 bases). The germline V gene has CDR1 MNHEY and CDR2 SVGAGI. The CDR3 contains 15 residues. Trimming removed 2 bases from V and 9 bases from J, with 19 bases in between. Here the CDR3 reads CASSYRSGDAGRYTF. The DNA of the CDR3 is TGTGCCAGCAGTTACCGCAGTGGGGACGCAGGGCGCTACACCTTC.

This clone was seen a handful of times. V is TRBV19 and J is TRBJ2-1, with 9 nucleotides matching TRBD2. The V and J ends lost 4 bases and 3 bases, in that order; junction bases with no gene match: 7. Germline CDR1 is LNHDA and CDR2 is SQIVND (reference sequence). The CDR3 has 16 amino acids. The CDR3: CASSTLLAGSYNEQFF. CDR3 in DNA: TGTGCCAGTAGTACCCTACTAGCGGGCAGCTACAATGAGCAGTTCTTC.

This clone was seen once. The V and J genes are TRBV9 and TRBJ1-6, with TRBD1 as a possible D gene (6 bases). Germline lookup yields CDR1 SGDLS and CDR2 YYNGEE. V lost 0 bases, J lost 4 bases, and 11 bases lay in between. The CDR3 loop spans 16 amino acids. This CDR3 reads CASSVDGQLYNSPLHF. CDR3 bases: TGTGCCAGCAGCGTAGATGGACAGCTATATAATTCACCCCTCCACTTT.

This chain joins TRBV4-1 and TRBJ2-2, with D possibly being TRBD2 (5 bases). Germline V gives CDR1 MGHRA, CDR2 YSYEKL. The CDR3 totals 16 residues. The V end lost 4 bases, the J end lost 9 bases, and 21 bases lay between the germline ends. The CDR3: CASSPNFGPGGRELFF. Written as DNA, the CDR3 is TGCGCCAGCAGCCCAAACTTCGGGCCCGGAGGCCGGGAGCTGTTTTTT.

This clone appeared a few times. The chain combines TRBV29-1 with TRBJ1-2; 7 nucleotides agree with TRBD1. CDR3 length: 14 residues. The ends lost 7 bases at V and 4 bases at J; junction bases unmatched: 12. Germline lookup yields CDR1 SQVTM and CDR2 ANQGSEA. The CDR3 DNA follows: TGCAGCGCTCTAGGGGACAGACTTCTCTATGGCTACACCTTC. It specifies CSALGDRLLYGYTF.

The V and J genes are TRBV5-1 and TRBJ1-5; D gene unclear. The CDR3 runs 15 residues. CDR1 is SGHRS and CDR2 is YFSETQ in the germline V gene. V was trimmed by 4 bases and J by 0 bases, leaving 11 bases between them. The CDR3 loop reads CASSLESNSNQPQHF. The CDR3 DNA follows: TGCGCCAGCAGCCTTGAGTCAAATAGCAATCAGCCCCAGCATTTT.

The rearrangement uses TRBV25-1 and TRBJ1-4; 7 nucleotides match TRBD1. Germline CDR1 MGHDK, CDR2 SYGVNS. The CDR3 has 15 residues. The ends lost 3 bases at V and 7 bases at J; junction bases unmatched: 8. In DNA form, the CDR3 reads TGTGCCAGCAGTGACGTAAGGGGGCCCGGTGAAAAACTGTTTTTT. This translates into CASSDVRGPGEKLFF.

In this sample, this clone turned up once. The genes are TRBV18 and TRBJ2-3, with no clear D. The germline V gene encodes CDR1 KGHSH and CDR2 LQKENI. This CDR3 has 15 residues. V lost 6 bases and J 1 base, leaving 14 bases between the germline ends. The DNA for the CDR3 is TGTGCCAGCTCCACGACCTCCCAAGGCACAGATACGCAGTATTTT. Its translation: CASSTTSQGTDTQYF.

The rearrangement uses TRBV4-1 and TRBJ1-2; maybe TRBD1 (6 bases). The CDR3 runs to 14 residues. Trimming took 2 bases from V and 4 from J, leaving 11 bases between them. Germline-derived CDR1 and CDR2 are MGHRA and YSYEKL. CDR3 in amino acids: CASSQQGTGYGYTF. CDR3 nucleotides: TGCGCCAGCAGCCAACAGGGGACCGGCTATGGCTACACCTTC.

The chain has TRBV20-1 and TRBJ2-7; perhaps TRBD1 as D (6 bases). CDR1 DFQATT and CDR2 SNEGSKA come from the germline V gene (reference sequence). There are 12 residues in the CDR3. Trimming pared 3 bases from V and 9 bases from J, leaving 15 bases between. CDR3 bases: TGCAGTGCTAGTAACGACAGGATTATGCAGTACGTC. Encoded protein: CSASNDRIMQYV.

The V gene is TRBV9, the J gene TRBJ2-2; D gene uncertain. CDR3 length: 13 residues. Germline V lookup: CDR1 SGDLS, CDR2 YYNGEE. V shed 3 bases and J shed 8 bases, with 11 bases lying between them. The CDR3 reads CASSAPPRGELFF. The CDR3 nucleotides are TGTGCCAGCAGCGCACCGCCCCGTGGGGAGCTGTTTTTT.

CDR3 amino acids: CASSLRQQETQYF. The CDR3 nucleotides read TGTGCCAGCAGTTTAAGGCAGCAAGAGACCCAGTACTTC. The chain employs TRBV12-3 or TRBV12-4 and TRBJ2-5; unclear D gene. Trimming left V 2 bases short and J 2 bases short, with 6 bases between. The CDR3 has 13 amino acids.